The 8 T cell receptor beta chains below were found in one sample sequenced in a study of shared clonotypes between healthy human individuals. Produced via immunoSEQ multiplex PCR; TCRdb's table is partial and in-frame only. The sample contains about 2.2 million clones, around 93% of which appear only once. Only CD45RO-negative cells positively selected for CCR7 counted as naive CD8 cells, so terminally differentiated effector memory CD45RA+ cells were excluded. The sequenced sample was naive CD8+ T cells from PBMCs. The receptors originated from a man aged 18 to 35 in good health. Some clones in this sample may be carry-over from other donors' samples.

The rearrangement joins TRBV6-5 to TRBJ1-2; D is perhaps TRBD1 (6 bases). Germline CDR1 reads MNHEY; CDR2 reads SVGAGI. The CDR3 is made up of 14 amino acids. Trimming took 5 bases from V and 5 from J, leaving 15 bases between them. The CDR3 DNA sequence: TGTGCCAGCAGTCTATCGACAGGCTCATATGGCTACACCTTC. Amino acids: CASSLSTGSYGYTF.

The table lists this clone with a few counts. V gene TRBV28 combines with J gene TRBJ2-7; D is uncertain. The V end lost 5 bases, the J end lost 10 bases, and 15 bases lay between the germline ends. CDR1 is MDHEN and CDR2 is SYDVKM in the germline V gene. The CDR3 spans 12 residues. This CDR3 is CASSVTGWLQYF. In nucleotides, the CDR3 is TGTGCCAGCAGTGTCACCGGGTGGTTACAGTACTTC.

This sequence joins TRBV6-5 and TRBJ2-1; D is ambiguous. This CDR3 is built from 11 residues. Trimming left V 6 bases short and J 6 bases short, with 6 bases between. Germline CDR1 reads MNHEY; CDR2 reads SVGAGI. In DNA, the CDR3 is TGTGCCAGCAGAACGCCCAATGAGCAGTTCTTC. Translated, it gives CASRTPNEQFF.

The chain employs TRBV9 and TRBJ2-3; no firm D call. Germline V lookup: CDR1 SGDLS, CDR2 YYNGEE. The CDR3 has 14 residues. Deletions cut 1 base from V and 2 bases from J, with 8 bases between. CDR3 in DNA: TGTGCCAGCAGCGTAAAGGGTCACACAGATACGCAGTATTTT. Translated: CASSVKGHTDTQYF.

V gene TRBV27 combines with J gene TRBJ1-4; D remains unclear. This CDR3 spans 13 amino acids. Germline CDR1 MNHEY, CDR2 SMNVEV (reference sequence). V was trimmed by 6 bases and J by 8 bases, leaving 13 bases between them. CDR3 nucleotide sequence: TGTGCCAGCAGCTTTCTAGGTCGGGAAAAACTGTTTTTT. Translated, it gives CASSFLGREKLFF.

This clone has just one count. V and J are TRBV28 and TRBJ1-1; TRBD1 is a possible D gene (5 bases). In germline, CDR1 is MDHEN, CDR2 SYDVKM. The CDR3 runs 15 residues. The germline V and J ends were trimmed by 6 bases and 0 bases, with 14 bases remaining between them. The CDR3 loop is CASSHSQGVNTEAFF. CDR3 sequence (DNA): TGTGCCAGCAGCCACTCGCAGGGAGTGAACACTGAAGCTTTCTTT. The full variable domain, rest sourced from reference TRBV28 and TRBJ1-1, is DVKVTQSSRYLVKRTGEKVFLECVQDMDHENMFWYRQDPGLGLRLIYFSYDVKMKEKGDIPEGYSVSREKKERFSLILESASTNQTSMYLCASSHSQGVNTEAFFGQGTRLTVV.

The V gene is TRBV27, the J gene TRBJ2-7; 9 nucleotides match TRBD2. Germline CDR1 MNHEY, CDR2 SMNVEV (reference sequence). Germline trimming cut 3 bases from V and 2 bases from J; bases unmatched to any gene: 5. The CDR3 has 15 amino acids. The CDR3 nucleotides are TGTGCCAGCAGTTTTGCGGGAGGGCCCCCCTACGAGCAGTACTTC. It codes for CASSFAGGPPYEQYF.

This clone was seen a single time. V is TRBV6-5 and J is TRBJ2-1; TRBD2 matches at 8 bases. The junction had 13 bases not matched to a gene; V was cut back by 7 bases and J by 8 bases. Germline assignment: CDR1 MNHEY and CDR2 SVGAGI. This CDR3 is 15 amino acids long. Here the CDR3 reads CASNEGVAGWDEQFF. The CDR3 DNA sequence: TGTGCCAGCAATGAGGGGGTAGCGGGATGGGATGAGCAGTTCTTC.